The 7 T cell receptor beta chains below all came from one sample that was sequenced in a study of blood T cell repertoires in COVID-19. Produced via immunoSEQ multiplex PCR; TCRdb's table is partial and in-frame only. The table lists fewer than 85,000 clones, roughly four fifths of them singletons, with about 6.9% in the top ten. The sample consisted of peripheral blood. Receptor source: a young man with COVID-19, enrolled during active disease.

This chain connects TRBV9 to TRBJ1-1; 9 bases are a match to TRBD1. This CDR3 is built from 15 residues. CDR1 is SGDLS and CDR2 is YYNGEE in the germline V gene. J was trimmed by 1 base and V by 4 bases; bases with no gene match: 5. The CDR3 protein is CASSLMDRGNTEAFF. The CDR3 DNA sequence: TGTGCCAGCAGCCTTATGGACAGGGGGAACACTGAAGCTTTCTTT.

There are a few counts of this clone. The chain carries TRBV5-1 and TRBJ1-1; weak D call: TRBD1 (6 bases). The germline V gene has CDR1 SGHRS and CDR2 YFSETQ. This CDR3 region has 14 residues. Trimming took off 4 bases at V and 0 bases at J, with 10 bases between the two ends. The CDR3 DNA reads as TGCGCCAGCAGCCCTGGACAGATGAACACTGAAGCTTTCTTT. Its translation is CASSPGQMNTEAFF. Using reference TRBV5-1 and TRBJ1-1 for the parts outside the CDR3, the full variable domain is KAGVTQTPRYLIKTRGQQVTLSCSPISGHRSVSWYQQTPGQGLQFLFEYFSETQRNKGNFPGRFSGRQFSNSRSEMNVSTLELGDSALYLCASSPGQMNTEAFFGQGTRLTVV.

The chain links TRBV11-2 to TRBJ2-1, with TRBD2 as a possible D gene (6 bases). The germline V gene encodes CDR1 SGHAT and CDR2 FQNNGV. The CDR3 covers 15 residues. With 6 bases removed from V and 6 bases from J, the gap between germline ends came to 18 bases. CDR3 loop: CASSPAGGMSNEQFF. The DNA of the CDR3 is TGTGCCAGCAGTCCGGCGGGCGGGATGAGCAATGAGCAGTTCTTC.

The CDR3 spells CASSSTNTGELFF. The CDR3 DNA is TGTGCCAGCAGTTCCACGAACACCGGGGAGCTGTTTTTT. The chain recombines TRBV28 with TRBJ2-2; no clear D. The CDR3 is 13 residues long. The V gene lost 4 bases and the J gene lost 0 bases, with 3 bases spanning the gap. Germline V gives CDR1 MDHEN, CDR2 SYDVKM. Full variable domain (remainder filled in from reference TRBV28 and TRBJ2-2): DVKVTQSSRYLVKRTGEKVFLECVQDMDHENMFWYRQDPGLGLRLIYFSYDVKMKEKGDIPEGYSVSREKKERFSLILESASTNQTSMYLCASSSTNTGELFFGEGSRLTVL.

V gene TRBV5-1 combines with J gene TRBJ1-2; D call uncertain. This CDR3 region has 15 residues. The germline gives CDR1 SGHRS, CDR2 YFSETQ. The V gene lost 2 bases and the J gene lost 3 bases, with 14 bases spanning the gap. The DNA for the CDR3 is TGCGCCAGCAGCTTCGGTCCCGAGGGTGACTATGGCTACACCTTC. The encoded protein is CASSFGPEGDYGYTF.

This clone occurred once. This rearrangement joins TRBV10-2 to TRBJ1-5; TRBD1 is a possible D gene (5 bases). Per germline, CDR1 WSHSY and CDR2 SAAADI. Trimming pared 8 bases from V and 0 bases from J, leaving 8 bases between. The CDR3 sequence is 13 residues long. In DNA form, the CDR3 reads TGCGCCAGCCAAAGGGGTAGCAATCAGCCCCAGCATTTT. The encoded protein is CASQRGSNQPQHF.

This chain uses TRBV7-9 with TRBJ2-5; 8 bases are a match to TRBD1. The CDR3 totals 14 residues. CDR1 and CDR2 from the germline V gene are SEHNR and FQNEAQ (reference sequence). Trimming at V came to 4 bases and at J to 5 bases, leaving 6 bases not matched to a gene. DNA of the CDR3: TGTGCCAGCAGCTCACAGGGGGTCGGGGAGACCCAGTACTTC. It translates to CASSSQGVGETQYF.